This TCR beta chain is from a study of control samples from healthy donors and cancer patients. The data were produced by immunoSEQ multiplex PCR, yet TCRdb's version contains in-frame clones alone and is incomplete. The table includes around 50,000 clones, around 85% detected once. Per germline, CDR1 SGHRS and CDR2 YFSETQ. J gave up 3 bases and V 6 bases, and 19 bases lay outside the gene matches. The CDR3 covers 18 residues. The material sequenced was PBMCs. This receptor was obtained from a woman aged 50 to 65 with lung cancer. The chain recombines TRBV5-1 with TRBJ2-5, with 8 nucleotides matching TRBD2. CDR3 in DNA: TGCGCCAGCAACCCTTCCTATAGACCAGCCGGGGGGGAAGAGACCCAGTACTTC. It codes for CASNPSYRPAGGEETQYF.